The present entry profiles one T cell receptor beta chain with its context. This receptor's antigen is unknown. The input lacks base qualities; no much larger clone sits a single base away. The data belong to a study of response to subunit inactivated influenza vaccine (dated by TCRdb to about 2018). About the investigation overall: To follow how T cells responded to a trivalent subunit inactivated influenza vaccine, the researchers relied on deep quantitative profiling of the T cell receptor repertoire.

To prepare the library, RT-PCR was applied. Sequencing instrument: Illumina HiSeq 2500. The public reads were reanalyzed by TCRdb: fastp trimming at Q25, MiXCR alignment, in-frame beta chains only. Rows with one shared CDR3 protein collapse into an entry with the most common genes and DNA. In all, the sample holds under 200,000 distinct CDR3 sequences, and about 12% of those were seen once. The ten largest make up roughly 29% of the sample. Study-wide findings and limitations: The authors suggested that each seasonal influenza vaccination may recruit only a limited number of new T cells.

The germline V gene encodes CDR1 SGDLS and CDR2 YYNGEE. Between the V and J ends, shortened by 0 bases and 0 bases respectively, the junction contains 5 bases. The CDR3 goes from the cysteine to the phenylalanine over 14 residues. The retained sequence is limited to the CDR3, 42 bases, with the frame set at the first base. These data also formed part of another study, on T cells expressing NK-cell markers. The second investigation adds: TCR beta cDNA libraries were made by 5'RACE template switching that added a universal primer site and unique molecular identifiers. In sorted CD3+CD56+NKG2C+, CD3+CD56+NKG2C- and CD3+CD56-NKG2C+ T-cell subsets from several donors, TCR beta-chain repertoires were profiled. Among the eight sequenced donors, only one was HCMV-seronegative, while the other seven were HCMV-seropositive. To restrict sorting to alphabetaTCR-expressing T cells, an anti-gammadeltaTCR antibody was added in several experiments. In six donors, the dominant CD3+CD56+NKG2C+ clonotypes ranked among the top 10 CD8+ clonotypes, making up 1.0-7.0% of CD8+ T cells. Those dominant clonotypes were again the most abundant among CD3+CD56-NKG2C+ cells in a few donors, at roughly 25-60.1%. Whether the expanded NKG2C-expressing T cell clones were specific for HCMV antigens remained unclear. The eight sequenced donors were randomly selected healthy volunteers, three men and five women. HCMV serostatus was determined by detecting HCMV-specific IgG in serum with a commercial ELISA kit. Peripheral blood mononuclear cells were isolated from blood by Ficoll density gradient centrifugation. Using Miltenyi isolation kits, CD4+ and CD8+ T cells were isolated from PBMC through magnetic immunoseparation. cDNA synthesis was primed from the TCR beta constant segment, followed by two successive PCR amplification steps. The libraries were sequenced on Illumina HiSeq 2000/2500, MiSeq or NextSeq, producing 2 x 150 bp reads. MIGEC was used to demultiplex reads and group the reads by UMI, and MiTCR was used to assemble and quantify clonotypes. To exclude erroneous sequences, any TCR cDNA sequence not supported by at least two reads was discarded. The tcR package was used for downstream repertoire analysis, with clonotypes matched between fractions based on CDR3 nucleotide sequence plus V segment. Antigen specificity was annotated against VDJdb with VDJmatch, allowing one amino acid substitution in CDR3.

The TCR originated in a man aged 50-60 years who received an inactivated influenza vaccine. Donor details come from another sample of the same person, matched by shared clones. Specimen: CD8+ T cells sorted from PBMCs, collected roughly 12 days after vaccination. The V gene is TRBV9 and the J gene is TRBJ2-3, with no D gene named confidently. The encoded CDR3 is CASSVAVSTDTQYF. The sequenced DNA is TGTGCCAGCAGCGTAGCGGTTAGCACAGATACGCAGTATTTT.